A single sample is the source of the 10 T cell receptor beta chains below, sequenced in a study of OX40 agonist ivuxolimab in advanced cancers. TCRdb keeps only in-frame clones here, not all; method: immunoSEQ multiplex PCR. This table holds approximately 82,000 clones, around 83% found once. The material sequenced was CD4+ or CD8+ T cells sorted from blood, taken in a trial of the OX40 agonist ivuxolimab. The receptor source for this set is an adult with an advanced solid tumor such as melanoma, head and neck, liver or kidney cancer.

The V gene is TRBV5-8, the J gene TRBJ2-1; D might be TRBD2 (7 bases). V lost 0 bases to trimming and J lost 7 bases, with 20 bases between them. The CDR3 sequence is 17 residues long. Germline values: CDR1 SGHTS, CDR2 YDEGEE. The DNA of the CDR3 is TGTGCCAGCAGCTTGGGACGTGTCCGGGGGGCCGGGAATGAGCAGTTCTTC. Translation gives CASSLGRVRGAGNEQFF. Looking up the rest from reference TRBV5-8 and TRBJ2-1 gives the full variable domain: EAGVTQSPTHLIKTRGQQATLRCSPISGHTSVYWYQQALGLGLQFLLWYDEGEERNRGNFPPRFSGRQFPNYSSELNVNALELEDSALYLCASSLGRVRGAGNEQFFGPGTRLTVL.

This clone was seen just once. The chain uses TRBV6-1 and TRBJ1-2, with 10 positions matching TRBD1. Looked up from germline, CDR1 is MNHNS and CDR2 is SASEGT. The CDR3 runs 14 residues. The V gene end was trimmed by 4 bases and the J gene end by 7 bases; junction bases not matched to a gene: 6. The CDR3 sequence is CASSGGQGLSGYTF. CDR3 DNA: TGTGCCAGCAGTGGGGGACAGGGGTTAAGTGGCTACACCTTC.

The chain employs TRBV11-3 and TRBJ2-3; 8 bases line up with TRBD1. CDR1 is SGHNT, CDR2 YENEEA, per germline. J lost 1 base, V lost 8 bases, and 2 bases had no gene match. This CDR3 is built from 13 residues. CDR3 region: CASGGQGTDTQYF. The CDR3 nucleotides are TGTGCCAGCGGGGGACAGGGCACAGATACGCAGTATTTT.

The CDR3 DNA reads as TGTGCCAGTAGTATCCAGGGGGCGCAGGGCCAAGCTTTCTTT. Translating it yields CASSIQGAQGQAFF. The chain couples TRBV19 to TRBJ1-1, with 8 nucleotides matching TRBD1. V shed 3 bases and J 9 bases; nucleotides not matched to a gene: 9. The CDR3 extends over 14 amino acids. In germline, CDR1 is LNHDA, CDR2 SQIVND (reference sequence).

The sample holds one count of this clone. The CDR3 DNA follows: TGTGCCAGCAGCTCAGGGACAGCTTCCTACGAGCAGTACTTC. This encodes CASSSGTASYEQYF. The chain links TRBV27 to TRBJ2-7; 7 positions match TRBD1. The CDR3 covers 14 residues. V shed 6 bases and J 1 base; nucleotides not matched to a gene: 6. In germline, CDR1 is MNHEY, CDR2 SMNVEV (reference sequence).

The V gene is TRBV6-4, the J gene TRBJ2-1; D may be TRBD2 (6 bases). Trimming took off 0 bases at V and 7 bases at J, with 13 bases between the two ends. This CDR3 contains 15 residues. Germline CDR1 and CDR2: MRHNA and SNTAGT. The CDR3 protein is CASSDSGGVSNEQFF. Here the CDR3 DNA reads TGTGCCAGCAGTGACTCGGGCGGGGTCTCGAATGAGCAGTTCTTC.

The rearrangement uses TRBV19 and TRBJ2-1; 7 bases fit TRBD1. The J segment lost 7 bases and the V segment lost 8 bases, leaving 8 bases of the junction unmatched. CDR3 length: 13 amino acids. Germline CDR1 reads LNHDA; CDR2 reads SQIVND (reference sequence). The chain's CDR3 is CASGPTGNNEQFF. DNA for the CDR3: TGTGCCAGTGGCCCGACAGGGAATAATGAGCAGTTCTTC.

The chain combines TRBV4-1 with TRBJ1-3; D not certain. V was trimmed by 4 bases and J by 4 bases, leaving 8 bases between them. CDR1 and CDR2 from the germline V gene are MGHRA and YSYEKL. CDR3 length equals 13 residues. Here the CDR3 reads CASSRIQGNTIYF. CDR3 DNA sequence: TGCGCCAGCAGCCGAATACAAGGAAACACCATATATTTT.

The chain joins TRBV4-3 to TRBJ2-7, with 7 bases identical to TRBD2. The CDR3 contains 15 residues. Trimming took 0 bases from V and 3 from J; bases not matched to a gene: 5. CDR1 is LGHNA, CDR2 YSLEER, per germline. CDR3 loop: CASSQEASGNYEQYF. The CDR3 region has the DNA TGCGCCAGCAGCCAAGAGGCCAGCGGGAACTACGAGCAGTACTTC.

The V and J genes are TRBV7-9 and TRBJ1-2; 8 positions agree with TRBD1. The germline V gene encodes CDR1 SEHNR and CDR2 FQNEAQ (reference sequence). The CDR3 runs to 16 residues. After removal of 2 bases from V and 4 bases from J, the junction contained 9 bases not matched to a gene. CDR3 DNA: TGTGCCAGCAGCTTACCCGGACAGGGCCTTTCCTATGGCTACACCTTC. As protein: CASSLPGQGLSYGYTF.